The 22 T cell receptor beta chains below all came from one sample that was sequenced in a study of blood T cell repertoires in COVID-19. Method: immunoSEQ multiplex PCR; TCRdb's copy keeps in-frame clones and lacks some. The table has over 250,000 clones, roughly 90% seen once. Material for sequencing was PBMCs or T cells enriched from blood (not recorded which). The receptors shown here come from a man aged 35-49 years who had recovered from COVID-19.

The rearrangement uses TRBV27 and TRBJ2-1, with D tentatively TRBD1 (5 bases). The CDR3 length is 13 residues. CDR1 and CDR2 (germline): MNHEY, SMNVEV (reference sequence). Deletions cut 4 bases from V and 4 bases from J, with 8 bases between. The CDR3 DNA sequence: TGTGCCAGCAGTTCGAGACAGTACAATGAGCAGTTCTTC. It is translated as CASSSRQYNEQFF.

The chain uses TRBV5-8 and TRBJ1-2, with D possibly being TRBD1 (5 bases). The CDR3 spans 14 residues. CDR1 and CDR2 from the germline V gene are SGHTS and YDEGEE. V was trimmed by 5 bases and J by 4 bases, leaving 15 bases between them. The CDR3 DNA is TGTGCCAGCAGTCGAACAGGAGTGCCCTATGGCTACACCTTC. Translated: CASSRTGVPYGYTF.

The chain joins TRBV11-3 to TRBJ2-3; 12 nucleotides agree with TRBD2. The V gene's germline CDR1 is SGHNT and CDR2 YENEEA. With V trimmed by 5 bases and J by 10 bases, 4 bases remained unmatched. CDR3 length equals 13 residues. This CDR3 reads CASSASSGGAQYF. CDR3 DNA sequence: TGTGCCAGCAGCGCATCTAGCGGGGGGGCGCAGTATTTT.

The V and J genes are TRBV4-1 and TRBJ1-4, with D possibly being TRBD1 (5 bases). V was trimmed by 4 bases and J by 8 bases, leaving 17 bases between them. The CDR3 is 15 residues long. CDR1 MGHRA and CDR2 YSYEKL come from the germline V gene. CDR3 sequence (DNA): TGCGCCAGCAGCCGATGGGGCAGGGTGGGGGAAAAACTGTTTTTT. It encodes CASSRWGRVGEKLFF.

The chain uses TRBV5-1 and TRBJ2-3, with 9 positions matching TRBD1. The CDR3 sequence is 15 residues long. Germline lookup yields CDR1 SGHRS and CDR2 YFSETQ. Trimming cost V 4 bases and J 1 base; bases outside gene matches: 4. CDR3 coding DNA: TGCGCCAGCAGCGGCTGGGACAGGGGCACAGATACGCAGTATTTT. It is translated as CASSGWDRGTDTQYF. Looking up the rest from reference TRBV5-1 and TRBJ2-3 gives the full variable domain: KAGVTQTPRYLIKTRGQQVTLSCSPISGHRSVSWYQQTPGQGLQFLFEYFSETQRNKGNFPGRFSGRQFSNSRSEMNVSTLELGDSALYLCASSGWDRGTDTQYFGPGTRLTVL.

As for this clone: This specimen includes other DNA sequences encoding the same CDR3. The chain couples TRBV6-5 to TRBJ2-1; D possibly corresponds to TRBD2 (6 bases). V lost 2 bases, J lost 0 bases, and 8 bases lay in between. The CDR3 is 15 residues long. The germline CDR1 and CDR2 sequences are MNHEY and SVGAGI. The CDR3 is CASSYAGSSYNEQFF. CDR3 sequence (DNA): TGTGCCAGCAGTTACGCCGGGAGCTCCTACAATGAGCAGTTCTTC.

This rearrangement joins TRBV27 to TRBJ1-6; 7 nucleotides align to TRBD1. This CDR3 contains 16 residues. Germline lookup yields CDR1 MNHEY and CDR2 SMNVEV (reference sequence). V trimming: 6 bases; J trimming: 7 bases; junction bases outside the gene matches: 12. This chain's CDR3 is CASSLINRGGNSPLHF. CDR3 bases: TGTGCCAGCAGCCTCATAAACAGGGGTGGGAATTCACCCCTCCACTTT.

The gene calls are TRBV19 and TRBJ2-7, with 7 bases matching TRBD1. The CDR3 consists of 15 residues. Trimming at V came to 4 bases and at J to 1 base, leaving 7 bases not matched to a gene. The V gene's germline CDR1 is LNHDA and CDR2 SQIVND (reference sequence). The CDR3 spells CASSRPGGRSYEQYF. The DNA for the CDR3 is TGTGCCAGTAGTAGACCAGGGGGTAGGTCCTACGAGCAGTACTTC.

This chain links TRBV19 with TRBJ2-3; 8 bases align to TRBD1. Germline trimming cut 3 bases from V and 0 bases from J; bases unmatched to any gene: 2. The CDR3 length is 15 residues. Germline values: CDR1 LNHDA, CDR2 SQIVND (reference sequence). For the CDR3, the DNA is TGTGCCAGTAGTATTACAGGGGGTAGCACAGATACGCAGTATTTT. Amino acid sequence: CASSITGGSTDTQYF. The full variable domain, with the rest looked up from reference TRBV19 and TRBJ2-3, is DGGITQSPKYLFRKEGQNVTLSCEQNLNHDAMYWYRQDPGQGLRLIYYSQIVNDFQKGDIAEGYSVSREKKESFPLTVTSAQKNPTAFYLCASSITGGSTDTQYFGPGTRLTVL.

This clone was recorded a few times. The CDR3 region is CAITPGGSSPLHF. The CDR3, as DNA: TGTGCCATCACCCCAGGGGGGAGTTCACCCCTCCACTTT. This chain links TRBV10-3 with TRBJ1-6; 7 bases match TRBD1. Germline-derived CDR1 and CDR2 are ENHRY and SYGVKD. After removal of 7 bases from V and 9 bases from J, the junction contained 6 bases not matched to a gene. The CDR3 is made up of 13 amino acids.

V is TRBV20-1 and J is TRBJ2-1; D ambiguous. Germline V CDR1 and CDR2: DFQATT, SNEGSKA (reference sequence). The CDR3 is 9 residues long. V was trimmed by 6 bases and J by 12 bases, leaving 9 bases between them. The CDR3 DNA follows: TGCAGTGCGAGCGATGGGCAGTTCTTC. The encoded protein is CSASDGQFF.

The CDR3 bases are TGTGCCAGCAGTCGCGTACCGACAGGGCGTCAGCCCCAGCATTTT. Residues: CASSRVPTGRQPQHF. This sequence joins TRBV28 and TRBJ1-5; TRBD1 aligns across 7 bases. This CDR3 comprises 15 residues. The trim removed 5 bases at V and 6 bases at J, leaving 10 bases unmatched. Germline values: CDR1 MDHEN, CDR2 SYDVKM.

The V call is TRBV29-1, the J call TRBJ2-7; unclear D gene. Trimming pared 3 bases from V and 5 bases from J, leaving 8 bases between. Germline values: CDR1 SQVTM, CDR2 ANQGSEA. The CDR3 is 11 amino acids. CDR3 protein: CSVDDNHEQYF. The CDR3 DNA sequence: TGCAGCGTTGATGACAACCACGAGCAGTACTTC.

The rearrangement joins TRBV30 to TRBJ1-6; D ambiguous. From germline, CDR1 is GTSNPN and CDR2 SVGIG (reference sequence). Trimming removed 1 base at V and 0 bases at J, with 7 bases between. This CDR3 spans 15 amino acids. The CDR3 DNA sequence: TGTGCCTGGAGTGGAGGGAGCTCCTATAATTCACCCCTCCACTTT. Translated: CAWSGGSSYNSPLHF. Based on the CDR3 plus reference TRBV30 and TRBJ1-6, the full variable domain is SQTIHQWPATLVQPVGSPLSLECTVEGTSNPNLYWYRQAAGRGLQLLFYSVGIGQISSEVPQNLSASRPQDRQFILSSKKLLLSDSGFYLCAWSGGSSYNSPLHFGNGTRLTVT.

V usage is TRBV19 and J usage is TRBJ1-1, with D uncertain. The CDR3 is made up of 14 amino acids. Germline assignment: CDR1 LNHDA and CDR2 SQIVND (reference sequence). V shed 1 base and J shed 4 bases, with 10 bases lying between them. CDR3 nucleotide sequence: TGTGCCAGTAGTATAGGGGCAGTGAGCACTGAAGCTTTCTTT. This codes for CASSIGAVSTEAFF.

CDR3 DNA sequence: TGTGCCAGCAGCCAGACACGCTACGAGCAGTACTTC. Translating gives CASSQTRYEQYF. V gene TRBV3-1 (or the pseudogene TRBV3-2) combines with J gene TRBJ2-7; D is undetermined. Deletions cut 3 bases from V and 3 bases from J, with 6 bases between. CDR1 LGHDT and CDR2 YNNKEL come from the germline V gene (reference sequence). The length of the CDR3 is 12 residues.

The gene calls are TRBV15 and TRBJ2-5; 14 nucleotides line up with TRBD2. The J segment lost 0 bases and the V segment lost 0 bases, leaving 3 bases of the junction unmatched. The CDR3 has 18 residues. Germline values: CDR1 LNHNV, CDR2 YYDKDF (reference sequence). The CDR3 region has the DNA TGTGCCACCAGCAGAGAAGGGACTAGCGGGGGAAACCAAGAGACCCAGTACTTC. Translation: CATSREGTSGGNQETQYF.

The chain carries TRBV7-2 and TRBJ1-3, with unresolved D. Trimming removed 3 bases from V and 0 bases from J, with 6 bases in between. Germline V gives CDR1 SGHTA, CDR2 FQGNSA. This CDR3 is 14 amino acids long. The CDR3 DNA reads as TGTGCCAGCAGCTTTCCGGGCTCTGGAAACACCATATATTTT. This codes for CASSFPGSGNTIYF.

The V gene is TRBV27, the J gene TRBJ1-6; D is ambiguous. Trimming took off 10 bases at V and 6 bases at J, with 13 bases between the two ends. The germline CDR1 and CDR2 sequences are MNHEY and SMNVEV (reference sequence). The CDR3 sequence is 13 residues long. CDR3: CATTGELNSPLHF. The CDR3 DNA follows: TGTGCCACCACCGGGGAGCTTAATTCACCCCTCCACTTT.

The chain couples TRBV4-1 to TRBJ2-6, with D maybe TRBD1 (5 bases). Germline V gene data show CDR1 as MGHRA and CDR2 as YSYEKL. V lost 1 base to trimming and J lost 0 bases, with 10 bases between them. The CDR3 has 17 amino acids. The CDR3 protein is CASSQGNRNSGANVLTF. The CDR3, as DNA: TGCGCCAGCAGCCAAGGTAACAGGAACTCTGGGGCCAACGTCCTGACTTTC.

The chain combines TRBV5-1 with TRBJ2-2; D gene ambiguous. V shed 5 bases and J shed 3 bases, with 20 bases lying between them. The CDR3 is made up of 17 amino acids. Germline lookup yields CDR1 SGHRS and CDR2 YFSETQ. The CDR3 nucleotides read TGCGCCAGCAGTCGGATGCCAGGCCTTCTCGACACCGGGGAGCTGTTTTTT. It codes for CASSRMPGLLDTGELFF.

CDR3 region: CASSQGQLKGNTIYF. The DNA for the CDR3 is TGCGCCAGCAGCCAAGGACAGCTGAAAGGAAACACCATATATTTT. The chain links TRBV4-3 to TRBJ1-3; possible D gene TRBD1, 5 bases. The CDR3 sequence is 15 residues long. V shed 1 base and J shed 4 bases, with 11 bases lying between them. CDR1 is LGHNA and CDR2 is YSLEER in the germline V gene.